The rows below give T cell receptor beta chains drawn from one sample of a study of blood T cell repertoires in COVID-19. Here immunoSEQ multiplex PCR was the method, and the copy in TCRdb shows in-frame clones only, minus some. The sample holds fewer than 200,000 clones, around 90% seen once. The sequenced material came from PBMCs or T cells enriched from blood (not recorded which). These receptors were obtained from a woman between 18 and 30 years old who had recovered from COVID-19. The CDR3 runs from the conserved cysteine through the conserved F or W. D genes are given only for firm matches. Clone sizes are given selectively: once, few, many, or a class where the clone is expanded.

clone_size | j_call | v_call | d_call | cdr3_aa | cdr3_nt
few | TRBJ1-4 | TRBV4-1 | - | CASSRSELDRNHEKLFF | TGCGCCAGCAGCCGAAGTGAACTCGACAGGAATCATGAAAAACTGTTTTTT
- | TRBJ2-2 | TRBV9 | TRBD1 | CASRQGGDTGELFF | TGTGCCAGCAGACAGGGGGGAGACACCGGGGAGCTGTTTTTT
once | TRBJ1-1 | TRBV18 | - | CASSPGTRGNTEAFF | TGTGCCAGCTCACCAGGGACGCGGGGAAACACTGAAGCTTTCTTT
- | TRBJ1-1 | TRBV2 | - | CASSEVRFEAFF | TGTGCCAGCAGTGAGGTACGGTTTGAAGCTTTCTTT
- | TRBJ2-7 | TRBV7-2 | TRBD2 | CASSSTGTSGYEQYF | TGTGCCAGCAGCTCGACCGGGACTAGCGGCTACGAGCAGTACTTC
- | TRBJ1-2 | TRBV28 | - | CASSFGPRGVSRDNYGYTF | TGTGCCAGCAGTTTCGGACCCAGGGGAGTTAGTAGGGATAACTATGGCTACACCTTC
few | TRBJ1-2 | TRBV30 | - | CAWTHVGAGGYTF | TGTGCCTGGACCCACGTGGGGGCGGGTGGCTACACCTTC
- | TRBJ2-3 | TRBV29-1 | TRBD2 | CSQLWEGTDTQYF | TGCAGTCAGTTGTGGGAGGGGACAGATACGCAGTATTTT
once | TRBJ1-5 | TRBV21-1 | - | CASSNYVLDAAVNQPQHF | TGTGCCAGCAGCAACTACGTTCTCGACGCAGCGGTCAATCAGCCCCAGCATTTT
- | TRBJ2-2 | TRBV5-1 | TRBD1 | CASSLGQGVGELFF | TGCGCCAGCAGCTTGGGACAGGGTGTAGGGGAGCTGTTTTTT
- | TRBJ1-1 | TRBV25-1 | - | CASSEGASEAFF | TGTGCCAGCAGTGAGGGGGCCTCTGAAGCTTTCTTT
- | TRBJ1-4 | TRBV10-3 | TRBD1 | CAISGDRENEKLFF | TGTGCCATCAGTGGGGACAGGGAGAATGAAAAACTGTTTTTT
- | TRBJ1-1 | TRBV4-3 | - | CASSQPSLGATEAFF | TGCGCCAGCAGCCAACCGTCCTTGGGGGCCACTGAAGCTTTCTTT
once | TRBJ2-1 | TRBV28 | - | CASRPVLAGNEQFF | TGTGCCAGCCGACCAGTCCTAGCAGGCAATGAGCAGTTCTTC
- | TRBJ1-2 | TRBV4-1 | - | CASSQDRGYYGYTF | TGCGCCAGCAGCCAAGATCGGGGGTACTATGGCTACACCTTC
- | TRBJ2-1 | TRBV11-2 | TRBD2 | CASSRGASGTNEQFF | TGTGCCAGCAGCCGCGGGGCTAGCGGTACGAATGAGCAGTTCTTC
- | TRBJ2-3 | TRBV4-1 | TRBD2 | CASSEERDWTDTQYF | TGCGCCAGCAGCGAAGAGCGGGATTGGACAGATACGCAGTATTTT
- | TRBJ1-1 | TRBV5-4 | TRBD1 | CASRAARGHTEAFF | TGTGCCAGCAGGGCGGCCAGGGGGCACACTGAAGCTTTCTTT
- | TRBJ1-1 | TRBV4-1 | - | CASSRGQLNTEAFF | TGCGCCAGCAGCCGAGGACAGCTAAACACTGAAGCTTTCTTT
- | TRBJ1-3 | TRBV7-8 | - | CASSPRDFGNTIYF | TGTGCCAGCAGCCCCCGGGATTTTGGAAACACCATATATTTT
- | TRBJ2-2 | TRBV7-6 | - | CASSPRGKPNTGELFF | TGTGCCAGCAGCCCACGCGGCAAACCAAACACCGGGGAGCTGTTTTTT
- | TRBJ2-3 | TRBV13 | - | CASSQGRGVSTDTQYF | TGTGCCAGCAGCCAAGGGAGGGGGGTGAGCACAGATACGCAGTATTTT
- | TRBJ1-5 | TRBV4-1 | TRBD1 | CASSQDPGGGQPQHF | TGCGCCAGCAGCCAAGATCCAGGGGGAGGTCAGCCCCAGCATTTT
- | TRBJ2-1 | TRBV5-1 | - | CASSFGGLGGEQFF | TGCGCCAGCAGCTTCGGCGGACTGGGGGGTGAGCAGTTCTTC
once | TRBJ1-1 | TRBV3-1/TRBV3-2 | - | CATRPRGTDTEAFF | TGTGCCACCAGGCCCCGGGGTACGGACACTGAAGCTTTCTTT
- | TRBJ1-1 | TRBV6-5 | - | CASSSTGNTEAFF | TGTGCCAGCAGTTCGACAGGGAACACTGAAGCTTTCTTT
few | TRBJ1-2 | TRBV5-4 | - | CASSLDLEGGASGYTF | TGTGCCAGCAGCCTGGATCTTGAGGGGGGGGCGAGTGGCTACACCTTC
- | TRBJ2-5 | TRBV19 | - | CASNPAWGDQETQYF | TGTGCCAGTAATCCCGCTTGGGGAGACCAAGAGACCCAGTACTTC
- | TRBJ2-1 | TRBV19 | - | CASSVDRDYNEQFF | TGTGCCAGTAGTGTAGACCGGGACTACAATGAGCAGTTCTTC
few | TRBJ1-5 | TRBV2 | - | CASSTHGGNQPQHF | TGTGCCAGCAGTACCCACGGGGGCAATCAGCCCCAGCATTTT
- | TRBJ1-2 | TRBV28 | TRBD1 | CASSPGGPNYGYTF | TGTGCCAGCAGCCCAGGGGGGCCTAACTATGGCTACACCTTC
- | TRBJ2-5 | TRBV7-9 | - | CASSLTEIQETQYF | TGTGCCAGCAGCTTAACCGAGATCCAAGAGACCCAGTACTTC
- | TRBJ2-1 | TRBV2 | TRBD2 | CASSQLAGGPGEQFF | TGTGCCAGCAGTCAACTAGCGGGAGGGCCAGGTGAGCAGTTCTTC
- | TRBJ2-1 | TRBV7-3 | TRBD1 | CASSLTEGAAYNEQFF | TGTGCCAGCAGCTTAACCGAGGGGGCCGCCTACAATGAGCAGTTCTTC
- | TRBJ2-1 | TRBV6-5 | TRBD1 | CASSPGGGQFF | TGTGCCAGCAGCCCAGGGGGCGGGCAGTTCTTC
- | TRBJ1-1 | TRBV21-1 | - | CASIRNRDRLNTEAFF | TGTGCCAGCATACGAAATAGGGACAGGCTGAACACTGAAGCTTTCTTT
few | TRBJ1-6 | TRBV19 | TRBD1 | CATSGQGLANSPLHF | TGTGCCACCTCCGGACAGGGGCTGGCGAATTCACCCCTCCACTTT
- | TRBJ2-7 | TRBV27 | TRBD1 | CASSLSRDSYEQYF | TGTGCCAGCAGTTTATCTCGGGACAGCTACGAGCAGTACTTC
- | TRBJ2-6 | TRBV19 | - | CASYHRRSSGANVLTF | TGTGCCAGTTACCACAGGCGCAGCTCTGGGGCCAACGTCCTGACTTTC
- | TRBJ1-3 | TRBV11-2 | TRBD1 | CASSSTDREDTIYF | TGTGCCAGCAGCTCGACAGACAGGGAGGACACCATATATTTT
- | TRBJ2-2 | TRBV5-4 | TRBD2 | CASSWGGTSARGNTGELFF | TGTGCCAGCAGCTGGGGAGGGACTAGCGCCCGGGGAAACACCGGGGAGCTGTTTTTT
- | TRBJ1-1 | TRBV19 | - | CATSVWPNTEAFF | TGTGCCACCTCCGTCTGGCCGAACACTGAAGCTTTCTTT
- | TRBJ2-1 | TRBV29-1 | TRBD2 | CSVQTSGGTNEQFF | TGCAGCGTTCAGACTAGCGGGGGGACCAATGAGCAGTTCTTC
- | TRBJ2-1 | TRBV19 | - | CASSITRGNEQFF | TGTGCCAGTAGTATAACAAGGGGAAATGAGCAGTTCTTC
- | TRBJ1-1 | TRBV6-4 | TRBD1 | CASSDWDRRNTEAFF | TGTGCCAGCAGTGACTGGGACAGGCGGAACACTGAAGCTTTCTTT